This T cell receptor (beta chain) was recorded in a study of cytomegalovirus exposure and HLA in healthy donors. Concerning this clone itself: Its antigen is undetermined.

Researchers ran the PCR with 60 Vbeta and 13 Jbeta primers. TCRdb's table, derived via immunoSEQ multiplex PCR, lists solely in-frame clones and lacks some. Of some 99,000 clones in the sample, approximately 77% were seen once. Broader study findings: The classifier was said to identify cytomegalovirus status with high specificity and sensitivity.

The TCR was taken from a female donor in good health and CMV-seronegative. The sample comprised PBMCs.

The CDR3 region has the DNA TGTGCCAGCAGCTGGGGGGGGGTCGCGGGAGAGACCCAGTACTTC. Encoded protein: CASSWGGVAGETQYF. This chain links TRBV6-6 with TRBJ2-5; 7 positions match TRBD2. V trimming: 6 bases; J trimming: 4 bases; junction bases outside the gene matches: 11. This CDR3 region has 15 residues. Germline CDR1 is MNHNY and CDR2 is SVGAGI (reference sequence).